The text below deals with one T cell receptor beta chain. As yet, its antigen is unknown. The data derive from a study of T cell responses to AZD1222 COVID-19 vaccine. CDR1 is MNHEY, CDR2 SMNVEV, per germline (reference sequence). Trimming stripped 3 bases from V and 4 bases from J, with 15 bases between. This CDR3 is 15 amino acids long. Study-wide findings and caveats: AZD1222 recipients seropositive at baseline numbered only six or seven. Two doses of AZD1222 preceded a rise in Spike-specific TCR breadth and depth. Nearly half of unique spike-specific TCRs reportedly avoided B.1.351 and B.1.1.7 mutated regions.

Method: immunoSEQ multiplex PCR; TCRdb's copy keeps in-frame clones and lacks some. The data show around 99,000 clones, more than 90% seen once. This clonotype originated in an adult in good health. The rearrangement joins TRBV27 to TRBJ1-1; D not certain. The sample was peripheral blood, taken on day 0 of AZD1222 vaccination. In DNA, the CDR3 is TGTGCCAGCAGTTTTTCGCGGACGACTGGCACTGAAGCTTTCTTT. Its translation is CASSFSRTTGTEAFF.